Listed below are T cell receptor beta chains from one sample, sequenced in a study of blood T cell repertoires in COVID-19. Assay used: immunoSEQ multiplex PCR; TCRdb lists only in-frame clones, some missing. The table includes 140,000 to 150,000 clones, less than 90% detected once. The sample taken for sequencing was peripheral blood. These receptors were collected from a human donor in a cohort sampled during active COVID-19. Both conserved end residues are part of each CDR3. The order of the fields is V gene, J gene, D gene, clone size, CDR3 protein, CDR3 DNA. The D gene is left open where the match is weak. Only part of the rows carry a size: once, few, many, or a class if the clone is expanded.

TRBV14	TRBJ2-2	NA	NA	CASSQGRSGTGELFF	TGTGCCAGCAGCCAGGGGCGGTCGGGCACCGGGGAGCTGTTTTTT
TRBV6-1	TRBJ1-5	TRBD1	NA	CASSATGVGRSNQPQHF	TGTGCCAGCAGTGCCACAGGGGTTGGTCGTAGCAATCAGCCCCAGCATTTT
TRBV12-3/TRBV12-4	TRBJ1-2	TRBD1	once	CASSLGRGLGYTF	TGTGCCAGCAGTTTGGGCAGGGGGCTTGGCTACACCTTC
TRBV18	TRBJ2-5	NA	NA	CASSPPGASLPEETQYF	TGTGCCAGCTCACCACCGGGGGCCTCCCTCCCGGAAGAGACCCAGTACTTC
TRBV7-8	TRBJ1-4	NA	NA	CASSLSATNEKLFF	TGTGCCAGCAGCTTATCTGCAACTAATGAAAAACTGTTTTTT
TRBV7-2	TRBJ1-6	TRBD1	once	CASSPSPRTGGDSPLHF	TGTGCCAGCAGCCCTTCCCCCCGTACAGGGGGCGATTCACCCCTCCACTTT
TRBV2	TRBJ2-7	NA	NA	CASSPGSYEQYF	TGTGCCAGCAGTCCCGGGTCCTACGAGCAGTACTTC
TRBV19	TRBJ2-3	NA	NA	CASTPREGRGSDTQYF	TGTGCCAGTACCCCGAGGGAGGGAAGGGGGAGCGATACGCAGTATTTT
TRBV2	TRBJ1-6	TRBD1	NA	CASRGQAGSSYNSPLHF	TGTGCCAGCAGAGGACAGGCTGGGAGCTCCTATAATTCACCCCTCCACTTT
TRBV7-2	TRBJ1-4	NA	NA	CASTPGATNEKLFF	TGTGCCAGCACCCCCGGGGCAACTAATGAAAAACTGTTTTTT
TRBV6-6	TRBJ1-1	NA	many	CASTTGVMNTEAFF	TGTGCCAGCACCACGGGAGTCATGAACACTGAAGCTTTCTTT
TRBV5-1	TRBJ2-2	TRBD1	NA	CASSLGGQSPNTGELFF	TGCGCCAGCAGCTTGGGGGGACAGTCCCCGAACACCGGGGAGCTGTTTTTT
TRBV7-8	TRBJ1-1	NA	NA	CASSSTVRYSAEAFF	TGTGCCAGCAGCTCGACAGTACGATACAGTGCTGAAGCTTTCTTT
TRBV28	TRBJ1-1	NA	NA	CASSWGDPGIRSRAFF	TGTGCCAGCAGTTGGGGGGACCCCGGCATAAGATCTAGGGCTTTCTTT
TRBV3-1/TRBV3-2	TRBJ2-3	NA	NA	CASRAGGGFMAQYF	TGTGCCAGCCGGGCAGGCGGGGGCTTCATGGCGCAGTATTTT
TRBV20-1	TRBJ2-5	TRBD1	NA	CSASRTGKETQYF	TGCAGTGCTAGTAGGACAGGGAAAGAGACCCAGTACTTC
TRBV7-8	TRBJ2-7	TRBD1	NA	CASSLADRIDYEQYF	TGTGCCAGCAGCTTAGCGGACAGGATTGACTACGAGCAGTACTTC
TRBV18	TRBJ1-5	TRBD1	NA	CASSPSQTGIGQPQHF	TGTGCCAGCTCACCAAGCCAGACAGGGATCGGTCAGCCCCAGCATTTT
TRBV6-5	TRBJ2-7	TRBD2	NA	CASSTRGGVTYEQYF	TGTGCCAGCAGTACCCGGGGGGGCGTAACCTACGAGCAGTACTTC
TRBV18	TRBJ1-2	TRBD1	NA	CASSPPGQGSTGYTF	TGTGCCAGCTCACCGCCAGGACAGGGGTCGACTGGCTACACCTTC
TRBV10-3	TRBJ2-3	NA	NA	CAISDGSTDTQYF	TGTGCCATCAGTGACGGGAGCACAGATACGCAGTATTTT
TRBV4-3	TRBJ1-1	NA	NA	CASSQDQQTGQRSFF	TGCGCCAGCAGCCAAGACCAACAGACAGGCCAACGGTCCTTCTTT